This T cell receptor beta chain originates from a study of shared clonotypes between healthy human individuals. Study in general: Donors consisted of two women and a few men between 18 and 49.

The data were produced by immunoSEQ multiplex PCR, yet TCRdb's version contains in-frame clones alone and is incomplete. The sample carries under 2,500,000 clones, approximately 96% recorded once. Of note for this clone: Its antigen is unidentified.

Study results and limitations: Larger estimated richness was generally seen in naive subsets than in memory subsets. For sorted subsets, rarefaction showed incomplete sequencing despite large depth. Only blood was sampled; tissue repertoires likely differ.

The source material was naive CD4+ T cells sorted from blood. As for subset: CD45RA+ positively selected. The sequence derives from a man younger than 30 in good health.

This CDR3 is CASSSFKGGELFF. As DNA, the CDR3 is TGTGCCAGCAGTTCCTTTAAAGGCGGGGAGCTGTTTTTT. The chain carries TRBV6-5 and TRBJ2-2, with D unresolved. V was trimmed by 4 bases and J by 7 bases, leaving 10 bases between them. Germline loops: CDR1 MNHEY, CDR2 SVGAGI. The CDR3 length is 13 residues.